The rows below give T cell receptor beta chains drawn from one sample of a study of T-cell reconstitution after alpha-beta-depleted transplantation in children. Via MiXCR, TCRdb re-called the PCR reads, giving one row per CDR3 protein. The table lists under 100,000 distinct CDR3 sequences, roughly a sixth of them singletons, with about 18% in the top ten. The sample in question was PBMCs, mostly from graft donor cells, obtained 180 days after TCRalphabeta/CD19-depleted stem cell transplant. The source of these receptors is a male patient aged 2 to 9 who had a stem cell transplant for acute lymphoblastic leukemia, so the T cells may come from the graft donor. Both conserved end residues are part of each CDR3.

CDR3 protein: CASSTGGMNTEAFF
J gene: TRBJ1-1
V gene: TRBV5-1

CDR3 protein: CASSRHLVDRQGEAFF
J gene: TRBJ1-1
V gene: TRBV6-1

CDR3 protein: CASSLSTVGNEQFF
J gene: TRBJ2-1
V gene: TRBV9

CDR3 protein: CASRGGGGWVRDEQFF
J gene: TRBJ2-1
V gene: TRBV28

CDR3 protein: CASSEIGLGIYNEQFF
J gene: TRBJ2-1
V gene: TRBV6-2/TRBV6-3

CDR3 protein: CASSKDIQAPSSYNEQFF
J gene: TRBJ2-1
V gene: TRBV21-1

CDR3 protein: CASSTPGRSNEQFF
J gene: TRBJ2-1
V gene: TRBV7-8

CDR3 protein: CASSLGGGDTLHF
J gene: TRBJ1-6
V gene: TRBV7-8

CDR3 protein: CASSPSGASTDTQYF
J gene: TRBJ2-3
V gene: TRBV11-2

CDR3 protein: CASSLGLVNTGELFF
J gene: TRBJ2-2
V gene: TRBV7-9

CDR3 protein: CSATSRDTISGANVLTF
J gene: TRBJ2-6
V gene: TRBV20-1

CDR3 protein: CASSLDSSDYTYEQYF
J gene: TRBJ2-7
V gene: TRBV7-2

CDR3 protein: CASGKGNTEAFF
J gene: TRBJ1-1
V gene: TRBV9

CDR3 protein: CSADTYNEQFF
J gene: TRBJ2-1
V gene: TRBV29-1

CDR3 protein: CASSPHRDRGYQPQHF
J gene: TRBJ1-5
V gene: TRBV7-8

CDR3 protein: CSARTGVWQRGSPLHF
J gene: TRBJ1-6
V gene: TRBV20-1

CDR3 protein: CASSFGGLSGTGELFF
J gene: TRBJ2-2
V gene: TRBV5-1

CDR3 protein: CASSVDRDINYGYTF
J gene: TRBJ1-2
V gene: TRBV12-3/TRBV12-4

CDR3 protein: CASSAIGTRAPTGELFF
J gene: TRBJ2-2
V gene: TRBV12-3/TRBV12-4

CDR3 protein: CASSFRQNTGELFF
J gene: TRBJ2-2
V gene: TRBV5-1

CDR3 protein: CSVAADGGANVLTF
J gene: TRBJ2-6
V gene: TRBV29-1

CDR3 protein: CASSLDLLGRGMSYEQYF
J gene: TRBJ2-7
V gene: TRBV5-1

CDR3 protein: CASSFFGQGGRKSSYNEQFF
J gene: TRBJ2-1
V gene: TRBV11-1

CDR3 protein: CSARDSGLGNQPQHF
J gene: TRBJ1-5
V gene: TRBV20-1

CDR3 protein: CASRGWGLTDTQYF
J gene: TRBJ2-3
V gene: TRBV6-2/TRBV6-3

CDR3 protein: CSARDTLVQETQYF
J gene: TRBJ2-5
V gene: TRBV20-1

CDR3 protein: CASSQEGGPLPYEQYF
J gene: TRBJ2-7
V gene: TRBV7-6

CDR3 protein: CAISARGRGHRDYGYTF
J gene: TRBJ1-2
V gene: TRBV10-3

CDR3 protein: CASQQRQLIVLVNTEAFF
J gene: TRBJ1-1
V gene: TRBV7-8

CDR3 protein: CASSTGGPVTDTQYF
J gene: TRBJ2-3
V gene: TRBV5-1

CDR3 protein: CASSQGYKAGSTDTQYF
J gene: TRBJ2-3
V gene: TRBV4-3

CDR3 protein: CASSQGQGEGYTF
J gene: TRBJ1-2
V gene: TRBV5-1

CDR3 protein: CASSPPGGRSSYEQYF
J gene: TRBJ2-7
V gene: TRBV25-1

CDR3 protein: CATSDLQFGGSEQFF
J gene: TRBJ2-1
V gene: TRBV24-1

CDR3 protein: CASSRTGTGEQYF
J gene: TRBJ2-7
V gene: TRBV27

CDR3 protein: CATSFSGGQYGYTF
J gene: TRBJ1-2
V gene: TRBV15

CDR3 protein: CASGRSAFF
J gene: TRBJ1-1
V gene: TRBV2